Listed here is a single T cell receptor (beta chain). The antigen is unknown. Deletions cut 0 bases from V and 6 bases from J, with 14 bases between. Germline-derived CDR1 and CDR2 are ENHRY and SYGVKD. This CDR3 is built from 15 residues. TCR beta VDJ and CDR3 profiling used genomic DNA as template. From the reads, TCRdb called clonotypes with MiXCR, one entry per CDR3 protein. Of approximately 70,000 distinct CDR3 sequences listed, around 55% are singletons. The data were obtained in a study of CD8+CD57+ T cells in acquired aplastic anemia. Study overall: Sorting CD4+ and CD8+ cells gave DNA averaging about 3.3 ug.

Overall study findings and caveats: Patients and controls shared roughly 30 CD8+ CDR3 sequences, which appeared highly expressed in patients and within their immunodominant clones.

Material for sequencing was sorted CD4+, CD8+, or CD8+CD57+ T cells (not recorded which) from PBMCs. This chain joins TRBV10-3 and TRBJ2-5; D is possibly TRBD1 (6 bases). The TCR comes from a human donor in good health, serving as a control. The DNA of the CDR3 is TGTGCCATCAGTGAGTCGGGGAAGGGGGAACAGACCCAGTACTTC. The encoded protein is CAISESGKGEQTQYF.